This T cell receptor beta chain was recorded in a study of T cell responses to AZD1222 COVID-19 vaccine. For the study at large: Combined were second doses at about 4 or about 12 weeks.

Study observations and caveats: Clonal diversity was possibly underestimated; the donors were predominantly white British and more often female.

CDR3 length: 14 residues. With 5 bases removed from V and 4 bases from J, the gap between germline ends came to 17 bases. Germline values: CDR1 SQVTM, CDR2 ANQGSEA. Comment on this clone: Its antigen remains unidentified.

Profiled with immunoSEQ multiplex PCR; TCRdb holds only in-frame clones, not every one. The sample lists under 200,000 clones; about nine tenths were seen once. The chain couples TRBV29-1 to TRBJ1-1; the D gene is possibly TRBD1 (5 bases). Sequenced here: peripheral blood, sampled on day 0 of AZD1222 vaccination. This TCR was sampled from an adult in good health. The DNA of the CDR3 is TGCAGCGTTCTCCCCGGTGCAGGGAGCACTGAAGCTTTCTTT. Amino acids: CSVLPGAGSTEAFF.